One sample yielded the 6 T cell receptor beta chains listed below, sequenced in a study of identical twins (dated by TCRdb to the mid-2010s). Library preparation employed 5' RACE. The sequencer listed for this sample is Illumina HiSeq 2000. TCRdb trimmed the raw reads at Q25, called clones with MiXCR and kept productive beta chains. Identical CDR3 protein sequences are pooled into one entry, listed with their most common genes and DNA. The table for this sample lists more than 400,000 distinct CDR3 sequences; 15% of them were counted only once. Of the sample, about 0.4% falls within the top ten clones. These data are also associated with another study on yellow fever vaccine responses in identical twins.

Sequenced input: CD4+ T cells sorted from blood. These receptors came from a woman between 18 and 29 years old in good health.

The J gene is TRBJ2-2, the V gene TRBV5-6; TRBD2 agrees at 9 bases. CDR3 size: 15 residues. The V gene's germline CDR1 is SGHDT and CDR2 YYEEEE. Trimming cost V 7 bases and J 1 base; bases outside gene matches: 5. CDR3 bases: TGTGCCAGCCTCGCGGGAGGGTGGAACACCGGGGAGCTGTTTTTT. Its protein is CASLAGGWNTGELFF.

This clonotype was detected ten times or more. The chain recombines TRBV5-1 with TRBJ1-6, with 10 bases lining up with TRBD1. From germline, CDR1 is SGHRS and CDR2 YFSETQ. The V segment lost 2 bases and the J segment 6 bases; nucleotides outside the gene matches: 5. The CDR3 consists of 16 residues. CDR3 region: CASSFRQGASNSPLHF. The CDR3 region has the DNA TGCGCCAGCAGCTTCCGACAGGGGGCGAGTAATTCACCCCTCCACTTT.

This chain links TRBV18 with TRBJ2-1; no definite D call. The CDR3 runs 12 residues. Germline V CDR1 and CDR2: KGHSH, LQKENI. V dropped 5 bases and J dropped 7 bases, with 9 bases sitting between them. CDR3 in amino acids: CASSTRLNEQFF. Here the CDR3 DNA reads TGTGCCAGCTCAACACGACTGAATGAGCAGTTCTTC. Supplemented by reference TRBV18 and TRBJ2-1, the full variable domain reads NAGVMQNPRHLVRRRGQEARLRCSPMKGHSHVYWYRQLPEEGLKFMVYLQKENIIDESGMPKERFSAEFPKEGPSILRIQQVVRGDSAAYFCASSTRLNEQFFGPGTRLTVL.

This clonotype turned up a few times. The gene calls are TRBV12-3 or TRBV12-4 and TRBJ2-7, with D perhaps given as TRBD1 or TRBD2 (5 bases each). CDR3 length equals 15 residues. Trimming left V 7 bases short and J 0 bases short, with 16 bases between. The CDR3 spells CASTPGRFSSYEQYF. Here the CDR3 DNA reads TGTGCCAGCACCCCGGGACGGTTTAGCTCCTACGAGCAGTACTTC.

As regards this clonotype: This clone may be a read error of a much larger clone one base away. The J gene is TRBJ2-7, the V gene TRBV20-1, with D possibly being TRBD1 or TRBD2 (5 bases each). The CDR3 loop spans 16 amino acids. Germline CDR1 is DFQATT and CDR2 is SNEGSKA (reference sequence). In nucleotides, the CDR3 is TGCTGTGCTATGGGACGACTTACACCCGCCGCGCTCGAGCAGTACTTC. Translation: CCAMGRLTPAALEQYF.

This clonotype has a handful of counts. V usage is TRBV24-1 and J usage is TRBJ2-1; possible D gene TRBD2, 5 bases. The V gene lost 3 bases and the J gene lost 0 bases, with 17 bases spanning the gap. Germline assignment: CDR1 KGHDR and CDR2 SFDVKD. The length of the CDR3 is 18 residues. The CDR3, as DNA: TGTGCCACCAGTGATCCGACTCCTAGCACCGGCTCCTACAATGAGCAGTTCTTC. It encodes CATSDPTPSTGSYNEQFF.